Listed below are T cell receptor beta chains from one sample, sequenced in a study of cytomegalovirus exposure and HLA in healthy donors. Method: immunoSEQ multiplex PCR; TCRdb's copy keeps in-frame clones and lacks some. Of 150,000 to 180,000 clones listed, around 80% are singletons. Sequencing was done on a sample of PBMCs. Receptor source: a woman aged 40-49 years in good health and CMV-seropositive. CDR3s include the opening cysteine and the closing phenylalanine or tryptophan. D genes are given only for firm matches. The size of a clone is reported for some rows only, either as once, few or many, or as a class for expanded clones.

j_call,d_call,clone_size,v_call,cdr3_nt,cdr3_aa
TRBJ2-1,.,once,TRBV6-1,TGTGCCAGCCGGGTCTTCTCCTACAATGAGCAGTTCTTC,CASRVFSYNEQFF
TRBJ2-3,TRBD2,.,TRBV7-3,TGTGCCAGCAGCTTAAAGACTAGCGGGAGAGGTGGAGATACGCAGTATTTT,CASSLKTSGRGGDTQYF
TRBJ1-6,TRBD1,.,TRBV15,TGTGCCACCAAGAGGGACAGGGTTAATTCACCCCTCCACTTT,CATKRDRVNSPLHF
TRBJ2-1,.,.,TRBV7-2,TGTGCCAGCAGCTTAATGCGACAGGTCAATGAGCAGTTCTTC,CASSLMRQVNEQFF
TRBJ2-2,TRBD1,.,TRBV5-6,TGTGCCAGCAGCTACCGGGACAGGGTAATAGGCGGGGAGCTGTTTTTT,CASSYRDRVIGGELFF
TRBJ2-7,TRBD1,.,TRBV7-6,TGTGCCAGCAGCTCAAGGCCCCCAGGGGGTGACGAGCAGTACTTC,CASSSRPPGGDEQYF
TRBJ2-4,TRBD2,.,TRBV30,TGTGCCTGGAGTGCGCTCCCCTTCCCGACTAGCGGGAGTATTCGGGCCAAAAACATTCAGTACTTC,CAWSALPFPTSGSIRAKNIQYF
TRBJ2-3,TRBD2,once,TRBV14,TGTGCCAGCAGCCAGGGACTAGCGGGAGTAGATACGCAGTATTTT,CASSQGLAGVDTQYF
TRBJ1-1,TRBD1,.,TRBV15,TGTGCCACCAGCAGACCTCAGGGGGCGCGGACTGAAGCTTTCTTT,CATSRPQGARTEAFF
TRBJ1-2,TRBD1,.,TRBV2,TGTGCCAGCAGACGGACAGGGGGCGGGGGCTACACCTTC,CASRRTGGGGYTF
TRBJ2-7,.,.,TRBV4-2,TGTGCCAGCAGCCAAGCGCGTACCTACGAGCAGTACTTC,CASSQARTYEQYF
TRBJ2-3,TRBD1,few,TRBV5-6,TGTGCCAGCAGCTTGCGGACAGGGTTGGGCACAGATACGCAGTATTTT,CASSLRTGLGTDTQYF
TRBJ2-3,TRBD2,.,TRBV11-2,TGTGCCAGCAGCTTAACCGGGACTAGCGGGAGGGCCGTGGCAGATACGCAGTATTTT,CASSLTGTSGRAVADTQYF
TRBJ2-1,TRBD2,.,TRBV12-5,TGTGCTAGTGGTTTGGTACTTGCGACTAGCGGGCCCAATGAGCAGTTCTTC,CASGLVLATSGPNEQFF
TRBJ1-2,TRBD1,.,TRBV11-2,TGTGCCAGCAGCCCAGGGACAGGGCGAAAGAACTATGGCTACACCTTC,CASSPGTGRKNYGYTF
TRBJ1-1,.,.,TRBV2,TGTGCCAGCAGCTTGGGGGCAGGGAACACTGAAGCTTTCTTT,CASSLGAGNTEAFF
TRBJ1-1,.,.,TRBV16,TGTGCCAGCAGCCAATCGGGACACGAAGCTTTCTTT,CASSQSGHEAFF
TRBJ1-2,TRBD1,few,TRBV5-1,TGCGCCAGCTCCCCGGGACAGGGATATAACTATGGCTACACCTTC,CASSPGQGYNYGYTF
TRBJ1-5,TRBD1,once,TRBV10-3,TGTGCCATCAGTCATGACAGGGGAGGCAATCAGCCCCAGCATTTT,CAISHDRGGNQPQHF
TRBJ1-5,.,.,TRBV28,TGTGCCAGCCTCAACCTCCCGTCAGGCAATCAGCCCCAGCATTTT,CASLNLPSGNQPQHF
TRBJ2-1,TRBD2,few,TRBV11-2,TGTGCCAGCAGGCTAGCGGACCCTAATGAGCAGTTCTTC,CASRLADPNEQFF
TRBJ2-1,.,.,TRBV5-1,TGCGCCAGCAGCTTGGTGGGAGAAGGTTCTGAGCAGTTCTTC,CASSLVGEGSEQFF
TRBJ2-1,TRBD2,.,TRBV6-5,TGTGCCAGCAGTTACTCGGGAGCGGGAGCCCTCAATGAGCAGTTCTTC,CASSYSGAGALNEQFF
TRBJ1-2,.,.,TRBV6-1,TGTGCCAGCAGTGAATACTGGAGGAGGCAGGCGGGTAACTATGGCTACACCTTC,CASSEYWRRQAGNYGYTF
TRBJ1-3,TRBD1,.,TRBV10-3,TGTGCCATCAGTGCAGGGGGAACTGGAAACACCATATATTTT,CAISAGGTGNTIYF
TRBJ2-1,TRBD2,.,TRBV5-5,TGTGCCAGCAGCCCACTAGCGGGAGTAGGAAATGAGCAGTTCTTC,CASSPLAGVGNEQFF
TRBJ1-5,.,few,TRBV19,TGTGCCAGTAGTAGGGAGGGGCGGCAGCCCCAGCATTTT,CASSREGRQPQHF
TRBJ1-5,TRBD1,.,TRBV5-1,TGCGCCAGCAGCTTGGTGACAGGGAAAGATCAGCCCCAGCATTTT,CASSLVTGKDQPQHF
TRBJ1-1,TRBD1,.,TRBV29-1,TGCAGCGTTCTGGGCTGGACAGGCGGCCCCCCTCTTGAAGCTTTCTTT,CSVLGWTGGPPLEAFF
TRBJ1-5,TRBD1,.,TRBV28,TGTGCCAGTGTGAACAGGGGAGGTAGCAATCAGCCCCAGCATTTT,CASVNRGGSNQPQHF
TRBJ2-3,TRBD2,.,TRBV5-4,TGTGCCAGCAGCTCGAGACTAGCGGGGAGGGCAGATACGCAGTATTTT,CASSSRLAGRADTQYF
TRBJ2-3,TRBD1,.,TRBV29-1,TGCAGCGTTGGTGGACAGGGGTTGCAAGATACGCAGTATTTT,CSVGGQGLQDTQYF
TRBJ1-1,TRBD1,.,TRBV6-1,TGTGCCAGCAGTGAAGGACAGGGAAGCACTGAAGCTTTCTTT,CASSEGQGSTEAFF
TRBJ2-3,.,.,TRBV5-6,TGTGCCAGCAGCCAAGTGGGGGCCAGCACAGATACGCAGTATTTT,CASSQVGASTDTQYF
TRBJ2-7,TRBD1,.,TRBV15,TGTGCCACCAGCAGAGATCGCCGACCGGGACAGGGGTTTATCTACGAGCAGTACTTC,CATSRDRRPGQGFIYEQYF
TRBJ2-7,.,.,TRBV5-1,TGCGCCAGCAGCTTGGAGGGGCCAGGGAGGGGGAGGGCCTACGAGCAGTACTTC,CASSLEGPGRGRAYEQYF
TRBJ2-1,.,.,TRBV5-1,TGCGCCAGCAGCTTAAACAGCAATGAGCAGTTCTTC,CASSLNSNEQFF
TRBJ1-2,.,.,TRBV5-4,TGTGCCAGCAGCTTTACAGGCCCCCCCTATGGCTACACCTTC,CASSFTGPPYGYTF
TRBJ1-1,.,.,TRBV11-3,TGTGCCAGCAGCTTTAACAGAGATGGCACTGAAGCTTTCTTT,CASSFNRDGTEAFF
TRBJ2-6,TRBD2,.,TRBV7-6,TGTGCCAGCAGCAAAGGAGCGGGAATTACTGGGGCCAACGTCCTGACTTTC,CASSKGAGITGANVLTF
TRBJ2-5,.,once,TRBV5-6,TGTGCCAGCAGCTTGGGGAGGGAGCAGTACTTC,CASSLGREQYF
TRBJ2-7,.,once,TRBV9,TGTGCCAGCAGCGCGGCCGGGACTGGGTCCGAGCAGTACTTC,CASSAAGTGSEQYF
TRBJ1-2,TRBD1,.,TRBV5-1,TGCGCCAGCAGCTTGTTGGGACAGGGGGCGTATGGCTACACCTTC,CASSLLGQGAYGYTF
TRBJ2-1,TRBD2,.,TRBV2,TGTGCCACCTCCGGGAGGGGACTAGCGGGAGAAGGGTCCTACAATGAGCAGTTCTTC,CATSGRGLAGEGSYNEQFF
TRBJ2-5,TRBD2,.,TRBV2,TGTGCCAGCAAGAGACTAGCGGGAGTGGAGACCCAGTACTTC,CASKRLAGVETQYF
TRBJ2-5,TRBD2,.,TRBV6-5,TGTGCCAGCAGTTCCTTCGAGGGAGGGCAACAGACCCAGTACTTC,CASSSFEGGQQTQYF
TRBJ2-7,.,.,TRBV30,TGTGCCTGGAGTGTTCCCTGGGGGCCGAGGTTCCAGTACTTC,CAWSVPWGPRFQYF
TRBJ2-1,.,few,TRBV29-1,TGCAGCGCCAGCCAGCGGCCACGCTCCTACAATGAGCAGTTCTTC,CSASQRPRSYNEQFF
TRBJ1-2,.,few,TRBV7-9,TGTGCCAGCAGTTCGGGGCGGGGCTATGGCTACACCTTC,CASSSGRGYGYTF
TRBJ2-1,.,.,TRBV27,TGTGCCAGCAGTTTATCGGGGCCCTCCTACAATGAGCAGTTCTTC,CASSLSGPSYNEQFF
TRBJ2-5,TRBD2,once,TRBV5-1,TGCGCCAGCAGCGTACTTAGCGGGAGGGCCTGGGAGACCCAGTACTTC,CASSVLSGRAWETQYF
TRBJ2-1,TRBD2,.,TRBV13,TGTGCCAGCAGCTTACGTGGGACTAGCACCTACAATGAGCAGTTCTTC,CASSLRGTSTYNEQFF
TRBJ2-1,TRBD2,.,TRBV5-4,TGTGCCAGCAGTCCGCGGGAGGCCGACCTTGAGCAGTTCTTC,CASSPREADLEQFF
TRBJ1-2,TRBD1,.,TRBV6-6,TGTGCCAGCAACGGACAGGGGGCTTGGGGCTACACCTTC,CASNGQGAWGYTF
TRBJ1-2,TRBD1,.,TRBV2,TGTGCCAGCAGTGAAGGGACAGGGCTCTATGGCTACACCTTC,CASSEGTGLYGYTF
TRBJ1-5,.,few,TRBV30,TGTGCCTGGAGTGTACTCAGCAATCAGCCCCAGCATTTT,CAWSVLSNQPQHF
TRBJ2-6,.,once,TRBV27,TGTGCCAGCAGTCCCGGGGGGCAGGGGAATCTACCCTCTGGGGCCAACGTCCTGACTTTC,CASSPGGQGNLPSGANVLTF